Listed below are T cell receptor beta chains from one sample, sequenced in a study of PD-1 blockade in classical Hodgkin lymphoma. Only in-frame clones appear in the TCRdb table, and some are missing; sequencing was by immunoSEQ multiplex PCR. The sample contains nearly 100,000 clones, around four fifths of which appear only once. Sequencing used peripheral blood mononuclear cells (PBMCs), obtained at baseline. The receptor source for this set is a human donor with classical Hodgkin lymphoma. Both conserved end residues are part of each CDR3. Fields, in order: J gene, clone size, V gene, CDR3 protein. Size tells how often a clone was seen (once, few, many) or the class of an expanded clone, and some rows leave it out.

J: TRBJ2-3; size: -; V: TRBV5-1; CDR3: CASSAPGAGDTQYF
J: TRBJ2-1; size: -; V: TRBV30; CDR3: CAWKEWTPRNEQFF
J: TRBJ1-2; size: -; V: TRBV2; CDR3: CASIPMGQASNYGYTF
J: TRBJ1-2; size: -; V: TRBV5-3; CDR3: CARSGCYGYTF
J: TRBJ2-7; size: once; V: TRBV10-2; CDR3: CASSGGGTRRLEQYF
J: TRBJ2-1; size: -; V: TRBV5-4; CDR3: CASRREPGEDEQFF
J: TRBJ1-2; size: -; V: TRBV2; CDR3: CASSEGSGYGYTF
J: TRBJ1-2; size: -; V: TRBV28; CDR3: CASSLLTMTGQYGYTF
J: TRBJ2-3; size: -; V: TRBV6-1; CDR3: CASSGKSRDYTDTQYF
J: TRBJ2-7; size: many; V: TRBV4-1; CDR3: CASSQLAGGTYEQYF
J: TRBJ2-7; size: -; V: TRBV5-4; CDR3: CASSLYGPYEQYF
J: TRBJ2-3; size: -; V: TRBV2; CDR3: CASSVNGAGGTDTQYF
J: TRBJ1-1; size: -; V: TRBV11-3; CDR3: CASSSPEEGEAFF
J: TRBJ2-7; size: -; V: TRBV7-8; CDR3: CASSSWGAGERTYEQYF
J: TRBJ1-1; size: -; V: TRBV19; CDR3: CASSPRTGANTEAFF
J: TRBJ2-7; size: few; V: TRBV27; CDR3: CASKRDRGKYYEQYF
J: TRBJ2-5; size: -; V: TRBV15; CDR3: CATSRLPGQVEETQYF
J: TRBJ2-6; size: -; V: TRBV5-4; CDR3: CASSDLRQNSGANVLTF
J: TRBJ2-5; size: once; V: TRBV27; CDR3: CASGTSGEETQYF
J: TRBJ2-7; size: -; V: TRBV5-4; CDR3: CASSLGSGTYEQYF
J: TRBJ2-2; size: -; V: TRBV19; CDR3: CASSRGTGAIITGELFF
J: TRBJ1-2; size: -; V: TRBV5-1; CDR3: CASSLEAGQTF
J: TRBJ1-5; size: few; V: TRBV30; CDR3: CAWSVSVGQPQHF
J: TRBJ1-1; size: -; V: TRBV10-3; CDR3: CAIRSQGAGNTEAFF
J: TRBJ2-7; size: -; V: TRBV25-1; CDR3: CAAQGIPRMEQYF
J: TRBJ2-1; size: -; V: TRBV2; CDR3: CASSDQGYNEQFF
J: TRBJ2-7; size: -; V: TRBV7-2; CDR3: CASTEEQGREQYF
J: TRBJ2-7; size: -; V: TRBV25-1; CDR3: CASRPSLQISYEQYF
J: TRBJ2-1; size: -; V: TRBV5-4; CDR3: CASSLSPGLAGAGEQFF
J: TRBJ2-3; size: -; V: TRBV5-1; CDR3: CASSGQGPDTQYF
J: TRBJ1-1; size: -; V: TRBV5-1; CDR3: CASSLGSAGWNTEAFF
J: TRBJ1-2; size: -; V: TRBV29-1; CDR3: CSVEPPNRQTSYTF
J: TRBJ2-1; size: -; V: TRBV10-1; CDR3: CASSDLGGGYNEQFF
J: TRBJ2-1; size: -; V: TRBV5-1; CDR3: CASSLARIALLDEQFF